This TCR beta chain is from a study of CD8 T cells in Susac syndrome. With random hexamers, roughly 0.45 to 1 ug RNA was reverse transcribed. TCRdb re-called the immunoSEQ multiplex PCR reads with MiXCR, one entry per CDR3 protein. The table includes 84,000 or so distinct CDR3 sequences, around 96% detected once. In contrast to the negatively isolated CD8+ and CD4+ T cells, TEMRA cells were FACS-enriched. This TCR was recovered from a human donor with Susac syndrome. What was sequenced was CD8+ T cells from PBMCs.

CDR3 nucleotides: TGCAGTGCTAGAGATCTAGGGATCTCTGGGGCCAACGTCCTGACTTTC. Translation: CSARDLGISGANVLTF. This sequence joins TRBV20-1 and TRBJ2-6, with D uncertain. The CDR3 has 16 residues. Trimming pared 0 bases from V and 0 bases from J, leaving 9 bases between. From germline, CDR1 is DFQATT and CDR2 SNEGSKA (reference sequence).